This T cell receptor beta chain comes out of a study of cytomegalovirus exposure and HLA in healthy donors. Here immunoSEQ multiplex PCR was the method, and the copy in TCRdb shows in-frame clones only, minus some. The sample lists 200,000 to 300,000 clones, around nine tenths seen once, with less than 3% in the top ten. The CDR3 extends over 16 amino acids. Between the trimmed V and J ends, which lost 4 bases and 0 bases, there was a span of 10 bases. Germline V CDR1 and CDR2: MNHEY, SMNVEV (reference sequence). Study-level findings and limits: Overall, approximately 150 TCR beta chains were annotated as cytomegalovirus-associated.

Turning to this clone: Its target is unknown.

Material: PBMCs. This sequence joins TRBV27 and TRBJ2-6; D gene uncertain. This receptor was identified in a man aged 18 to 35 in good health and CMV-seronegative. CDR3 DNA sequence: TGTGCCAGCAGTTGGGCGTTCCTCTCTGGGGCCAACGTCCTGACTTTC. Translation: CASSWAFLSGANVLTF.